The entry that follows covers one TCR beta chain sequence. The sample belongs to a study of cytomegalovirus exposure and HLA in healthy donors. The germline CDR1 and CDR2 sequences are SNHLY and FYNNEI. The CDR3 runs to 15 residues. V was shortened by 3 bases and J by 4 bases, with 16 bases between the two germline ends. A multiplex PCR was run with 60 Vbeta primers and 13 Jbeta primers. Sequencing used immunoSEQ multiplex PCR; TCRdb keeps in-frame clones, though not all of them. This table holds roughly 190,000 clones, around 79% found once. This TCR derives from a girl aged 5-17 years in good health and CMV-seropositive. This chain links TRBV2 with TRBJ2-7, with a weak D call TRBD1 (6 bases). Sequenced: PBMCs. The CDR3 spells CASSDPAGVRYEQYF. The CDR3 DNA sequence: TGTGCCAGCAGTGACCCTGCAGGGGTGAGGTACGAGCAGTACTTC.